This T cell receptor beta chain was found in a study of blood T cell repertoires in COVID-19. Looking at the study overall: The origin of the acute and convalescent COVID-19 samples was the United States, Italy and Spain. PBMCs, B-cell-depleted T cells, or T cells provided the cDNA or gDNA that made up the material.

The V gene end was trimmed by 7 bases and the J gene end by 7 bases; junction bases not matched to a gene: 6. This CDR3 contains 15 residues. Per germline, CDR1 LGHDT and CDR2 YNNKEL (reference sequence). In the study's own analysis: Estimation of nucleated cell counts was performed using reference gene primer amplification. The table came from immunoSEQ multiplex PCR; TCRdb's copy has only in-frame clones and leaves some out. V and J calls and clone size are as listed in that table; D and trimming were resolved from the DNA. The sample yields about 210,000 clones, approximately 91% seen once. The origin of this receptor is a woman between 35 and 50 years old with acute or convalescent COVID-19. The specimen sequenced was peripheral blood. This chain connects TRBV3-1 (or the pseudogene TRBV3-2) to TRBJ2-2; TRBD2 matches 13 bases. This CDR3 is CASITSGGADGELFF. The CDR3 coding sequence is TGTGCCAGCATCACTAGCGGGGGGGCCGACGGGGAGCTGTTTTTT.